This T cell receptor beta chain is from a study of T cells in Graves' hyperthyroidism and ophthalmopathy. Study background: Blood was drawn when the patient was first diagnosed and still untreated.

The CDR3 regions of TCR beta were amplified from RNA transcripts. TCR CDR3 underwent first-round RT-PCR with the HTBI primer set. TCRdb called the multiplex PCR reads again in MiXCR, with one record for every CDR3 protein. Of approximately 200,000 distinct CDR3 sequences in the sample, 15% to 20% were seen once. This clonotype was seen many times. This TCR was sampled from a man aged 35 to 55 with Graves' hyperthyroidism. The sequenced sample was blood.

CDR3 amino acids: CASSPPGVGGGSQPQHF. CDR3 DNA: TGTGCCAGCAGCCCCCCCGGCGTAGGTGGGGGATCTCAGCCCCAGCATTTT. This chain joins TRBV7-2 and TRBJ1-5; a possible D gene is TRBD1 (5 bases). V was pared by 5 bases and J by 6 bases, with 23 bases between. Germline CDR1 and CDR2: SGHTA and FQGNSA. The CDR3 covers 17 residues.